These T cell receptor beta chains were read from a single sample in a study of shared clonotypes between healthy human individuals. Sequencing was performed with immunoSEQ multiplex PCR; in TCRdb, only in-frame clones are kept and a portion is missing. The sample consists of approximately 2.5 million clones, approximately 93% of them appearing once. The specimen sequenced was naive CD4+ T cells from PBMCs. These receptors originate from a man younger than 35 in good health. Some clones in this sample may be carry-over from other donors' samples. Both conserved end residues are part of each CDR3. The D gene is left open where the match is weak. Clone size appears in some rows only: once, few, many, or a class for an expanded clone.

>TRBJ1-1|TRBV9|.|TRBD1
TGTGCCAGCAGTGCCACAGGGGGAAGCACTGAAGCTTTCTTT
CASSATGGSTEAFF
>TRBJ1-1|TRBV6-1|few|.
TGTGCCAGCAGTGAAGGTCCGGGTCGTGAAGCTTTCTTT
CASSEGPGREAFF
>TRBJ1-2|TRBV14|once|.
TGTGCCAGCAGCCAAGATGGGACTTATGGCTACACCTTC
CASSQDGTYGYTF
>TRBJ2-5|TRBV5-1|.|TRBD2
TGCGCCAGCAGCTCGACCTCCGGGACTAGAGAGACCCAGTACTTC
CASSSTSGTRETQYF
>TRBJ1-5|TRBV5-4|few|.
TGTGCCAGCAGCTCCGTGGGACAGCCCCAGCATTTT
CASSSVGQPQHF
>TRBJ2-5|TRBV12-5|.|.
TGTGCTAGTGGCCTTGGGTTCGGCGGAAAGGGGGAAGAGACCCAGTACTTC
CASGLGFGGKGEETQYF
>TRBJ1-1|TRBV7-9|.|.
TGTGCCAGCAGCCCCGCTTGGGGCACTGAAGCTTTCTTT
CASSPAWGTEAFF
>TRBJ1-2|TRBV2|.|.
TGTGCCAGCAGGGGGACATCTAACTATGGCTACACCTTC
CASRGTSNYGYTF
>TRBJ2-2|TRBV5-1|.|TRBD2
TGCGCCAGCAGCCGCCTCCCAGCGGGAACGAACACCGGGGAGCTGTTTTTT
CASSRLPAGTNTGELFF
>TRBJ1-2|TRBV5-6|.|.
TGTGCCAGCAGCCGTGGGGGGAATCGTGGCTACACCTTC
CASSRGGNRGYTF
>TRBJ1-1|TRBV29-1|.|.
TGCAGCGTTGAAGATTGGGGGAGACCAAACACTGAAGCTTTCTTT
CSVEDWGRPNTEAFF
>TRBJ2-7|TRBV30|.|TRBD1
TGTGCCTGGAATCACCGGGACAGGACCTACGAGCAGTACTTC
CAWNHRDRTYEQYF
>TRBJ2-3|TRBV10-1|.|TRBD1
TGCGCCAGCAGCGGTTCCCGGGACAGGGGCACAGATACGCAGTATTTT
CASSGSRDRGTDTQYF
>TRBJ2-1|TRBV4-1|.|TRBD2
TGCGCCAGCAGCCAAGCCCCCCCCCGCGGGAGTGGGAATGAGCAGTTCTTC
CASSQAPPRGSGNEQFF
>TRBJ2-1|TRBV30|.|.
TGTGCCTGGAGTGGTATGGTCTCGGGGGAGCAGTTCTTC
CAWSGMVSGEQFF
>TRBJ2-5|TRBV7-2|.|.
TGTGCCAGCAGCGACCGAGGGGGGAGGGAGACCCAGTACTTC
CASSDRGGRETQYF
>TRBJ1-1|TRBV5-8|once|.
TGTGCCAGCAGCCGTAGAGGGGGGGGTAACACTGAAGCTTTCTTT
CASSRRGGGNTEAFF
>TRBJ2-2|TRBV27|.|.
TGTGCCAGCAGTCTGCGTAACACCGGGGAGCTGTTTTTT
CASSLRNTGELFF
>TRBJ2-7|TRBV28|.|TRBD1
TGTGCCAGCAGAGCACAGGGGTACCCCTACGAGCAGTACTTC
CASRAQGYPYEQYF
>TRBJ2-5|TRBV28|.|.
TGTGCCAGCAGCTTGGCCTCGAGTGCGAAGGGGACCCAGTACTTC
CASSLASSAKGTQYF
>TRBJ2-3|TRBV4-2|.|TRBD2
TGTGCCAGCAGGACTAGCGGGAGTTACGATACGCAGTATTTT
CASRTSGSYDTQYF
>TRBJ1-2|TRBV9|.|.
TGTGCCAGCGACAGTCATAACTATGGCTACACCTTC
CASDSHNYGYTF
>TRBJ2-1|TRBV14|.|.
TGTGCCAGCAGCCCGGAGGCTAAAAGGCTAAACGAGCAGTTCTTC
CASSPEAKRLNEQFF
>TRBJ1-3|TRBV18|once|.
TGTGCCAGCTCACCTCTTGCGGCAGAACCCTCTGGAAACACCATATATTTT
CASSPLAAEPSGNTIYF
>TRBJ2-1|TRBV9|.|.
TGTGCCAGCAGCGTACTCAGCGGGTATGAGCAGTTCTTC
CASSVLSGYEQFF
>TRBJ1-1|TRBV11-2|.|.
TGTGCCAGCAGCAAGAACAGGGTCGCCGACACTGAAGCTTTCTTT
CASSKNRVADTEAFF
>TRBJ2-1|TRBV9|.|TRBD2
TGTGCCAGCAGCGTAGCCGGGCTAGCGGGAGTTAGTGAGCAGTTCTTC
CASSVAGLAGVSEQFF
>TRBJ2-7|TRBV6-5|.|TRBD2
TGTGCCAGCAGCCGACTAGCGGGAGGAAACTACGAGCAGTACTTC
CASSRLAGGNYEQYF
>TRBJ2-7|TRBV11-2|.|TRBD2
TGTGCCAGCAGCTTAGGGCCGTTTCGAGGACGGGAGGGCTCCTACGAGCAGTACTTC
CASSLGPFRGREGSYEQYF
>TRBJ2-6|TRBV2|.|.
TGTGCCAGCAGTGAAGCGGGTTGGGGCACTGGGGCCAACGTCCTGACTTTC
CASSEAGWGTGANVLTF
>TRBJ2-2|TRBV5-1|.|.
TGCGCCAGCAGCTTGGGGGCTTCCACCGGGGAGCTGTTTTTT
CASSLGASTGELFF
>TRBJ2-1|TRBV30|.|.
TGTGCCTGGGGGGGGTGGAGTCTGAGCTCCTACAATGAGCAGTTCTTC
CAWGGWSLSSYNEQFF
>TRBJ1-2|TRBV6-5|once|TRBD1
TGTGCCAGCAGTAACGGACAGGATACCCTTAGGGGCTACACCTTC
CASSNGQDTLRGYTF
>TRBJ2-3|TRBV7-2|.|TRBD2
TGTGCCAGCAGCCAAGCGGGAGGGACAGATACGCAGTATTTT
CASSQAGGTDTQYF
>TRBJ2-6|TRBV7-9|.|TRBD1
TGTGCCAGCAGCTTTTCACAGGGGGTCTACGTCCTGACTTTC
CASSFSQGVYVLTF
>TRBJ2-7|TRBV29-1|.|.
TGCAGCGTTTGCGAGGGTGATTTGGACGAGCAGTACTTC
CSVCEGDLDEQYF
>TRBJ2-2|TRBV5-6|.|.
TGTGCCAGCAGCTCGTTTGGGGCAGCCGGGGAGCTGTTTTTT
CASSSFGAAGELFF
>TRBJ2-7|TRBV5-1|.|.
TGCGCCAGCAGCTTGGGTCTTAGCGGCTACGAGCAGTACTTC
CASSLGLSGYEQYF
>TRBJ2-5|TRBV5-6|.|TRBD2
TGTGCCAGCAGGACTAGCGGGTCCCCCGGGACCCAGTACTTC
CASRTSGSPGTQYF
>TRBJ2-1|TRBV10-3|.|.
TGTGCCATCAGTGAGTCAGGGGGCGGGGATGAGCAGTTCTTC
CAISESGGGDEQFF
>TRBJ2-7|TRBV5-1|.|.
TGCGCCAGCAGCCGCAAGGCCCCGGGGGAGGCCTACGAGCAGTACTTC
CASSRKAPGEAYEQYF
>TRBJ2-3|TRBV30|.|TRBD2
TGTGCCTGGAGGGTTTTGGCGGGAGCAGATACGCAGTATTTT
CAWRVLAGADTQYF
>TRBJ1-2|TRBV4-3|once|.
TGCGCCAGCAGCGCCCGACGGACAGAAGCTATGGGCTACACCTTC
CASSARRTEAMGYTF
>TRBJ1-2|TRBV5-1|.|.
TGCGCCAGCAGCTTGGTGGGCGGGGAGGACTATGGCTACACCTTC
CASSLVGGEDYGYTF
>TRBJ1-3|TRBV2|.|.
TGTGCCGGGGCGTCTTTCGTCGGAAACACCATATATTTT
CAGASFVGNTIYF
>TRBJ2-3|TRBV28|.|TRBD2
TGTGCCAGCAGTCCGGGGGGGAGCACAGATACGCAGTATTTT
CASSPGGSTDTQYF
>TRBJ2-3|TRBV6-6|.|.
TGTGCCAGCAGTTACCGCCCGACAGATACGCAGTATTTT
CASSYRPTDTQYF
>TRBJ2-7|TRBV5-4|.|.
TGTGCCAGCAGCTTGCCCAACCCAGCCTACGAGCAGTACTTC
CASSLPNPAYEQYF
>TRBJ1-4|TRBV15|.|TRBD1
TGTGCCACCAGCAGTCAGGGGGATAATGAAAAACTGTTTTTT
CATSSQGDNEKLFF
>TRBJ2-5|TRBV29-1|.|.
TGCAGCGTTGAGGGACGGCTACAAGAGACCCAGTACTTC
CSVEGRLQETQYF
>TRBJ2-1|TRBV5-4|.|.
TGTGCCAGCAGTTTCCCCGGGACTCCCTCATACAATGAGCAGTTCTTC
CASSFPGTPSYNEQFF